This record concerns one T cell receptor (beta chain) sequence. Trimming cost V 4 bases and J 3 bases, with 13 bases left between them. Per germline, CDR1 SGHRS and CDR2 YFSETQ. The CDR3 is made up of 14 amino acids. The data were taken from a study of blood T cell repertoires in COVID-19. As processed by the authors: Quantification of nucleated cells was approximated via reference gene primer amplification. Some clones are missing from TCRdb's copy, which holds only in-frame ones; the method was immunoSEQ multiplex PCR. D and trimming come from the DNA, and the V and J calls and clone size come from that table. The repertoire consists of 130,000 or so clones, with about four fifths occurring once and the leading ten covering 9.5% to 15%.

The V and J genes are TRBV5-1 and TRBJ1-1; tentatively, D is TRBD1 (5 bases). Sequencing used peripheral blood. The receptor was derived from a woman aged 55-69 years with acute or convalescent COVID-19. CDR3 DNA: TGCGCCAGCAGCCGGCAGGGTGGTGACACTGAAGCTTTCTTT. Protein: CASSRQGGDTEAFF. Supplemented by reference TRBV5-1 and TRBJ1-1, the full variable domain reads KAGVTQTPRYLIKTRGQQVTLSCSPISGHRSVSWYQQTPGQGLQFLFEYFSETQRNKGNFPGRFSGRQFSNSRSEMNVSTLELGDSALYLCASSRQGGDTEAFFGQGTRLTVV.